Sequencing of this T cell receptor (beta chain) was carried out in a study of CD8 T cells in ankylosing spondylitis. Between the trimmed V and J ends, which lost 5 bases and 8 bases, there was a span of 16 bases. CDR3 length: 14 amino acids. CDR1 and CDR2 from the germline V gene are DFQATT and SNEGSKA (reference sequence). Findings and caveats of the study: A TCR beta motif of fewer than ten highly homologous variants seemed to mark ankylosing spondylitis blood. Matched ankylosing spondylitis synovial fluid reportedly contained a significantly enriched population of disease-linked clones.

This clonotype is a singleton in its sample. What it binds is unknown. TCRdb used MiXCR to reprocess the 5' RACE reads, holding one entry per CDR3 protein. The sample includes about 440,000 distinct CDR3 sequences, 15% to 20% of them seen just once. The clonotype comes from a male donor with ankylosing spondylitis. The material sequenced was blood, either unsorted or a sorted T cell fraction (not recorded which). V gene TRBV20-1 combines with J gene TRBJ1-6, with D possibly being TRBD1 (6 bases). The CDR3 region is CSAGGGGGDSPLHF. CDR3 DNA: TGCAGTGCTGGGGGCGGTGGGGGCGATTCACCCCTCCACTTT.